A single sample is the source of the 30 T cell receptor beta chains below, sequenced in a study of lymphopenia after photon versus proton radiotherapy. Sequencing used immunoSEQ multiplex PCR; TCRdb keeps in-frame clones, though not all of them. This table has about 29,000 clones, roughly 90% appearing once. The source was peripheral blood, collected from a patient treated with proton-based radiotherapy. The receptors were gathered from a woman aged 55-69 years with cholangiocarcinoma. Some clones in this sample may be carry-over from other donors' samples.

This chain uses TRBV13 with TRBJ2-7, with D perhaps matching TRBD1 (5 bases). This CDR3 is 14 amino acids long. Trimming took 5 bases from V and 1 from J, leaving 12 bases between them. The germline CDR1 and CDR2 sequences are PRHDT and FYEKMQ (reference sequence). In DNA form, the CDR3 reads TGTGCCAGCAGCCCCAACAGGTTATCCTACGAGCAGTACTTC. It encodes CASSPNRLSYEQYF.

This clone showed up just a few times. The chain employs TRBV6-1 and TRBJ1-2; TRBD1 aligns across 9 bases. V gave up 6 bases and J gave up 5 bases; unmatched junction bases: 7. The CDR3 consists of 14 residues. The V gene's germline CDR1 is MNHNS and CDR2 SASEGT. As DNA, the CDR3 is TGTGCCAGCAGCCCACAGGGGGCTGGATATGGCTACACCTTC. It encodes CASSPQGAGYGYTF.

The chain combines TRBV9 with TRBJ2-1; D gene uncertain. This CDR3 is 13 amino acids long. From germline, CDR1 is SGDLS and CDR2 YYNGEE. Trimming stripped 3 bases from V and 8 bases from J, with 12 bases between. Written as DNA, the CDR3 is TGTGCCAGCAGCGGGACGGATAGAGATGAGCAGTTCTTC. It specifies CASSGTDRDEQFF.

This clone has a single count. CDR3 DNA sequence: TGTGCCAGCAGCGTAGAGCCAGGCCCGAACACTGAAGCTTTCTTT. Its protein is CASSVEPGPNTEAFF. This chain joins TRBV9 and TRBJ1-1, with D hard to call. CDR1 is SGDLS and CDR2 is YYNGEE in the germline V gene. V was shortened by 0 bases and J by 1 base, with 10 bases between the two germline ends. The length of the CDR3 is 15 residues.

The genes are TRBV2 and TRBJ2-5, with D perhaps assigned TRBD1 or TRBD2 (7 bases each). CDR1 and CDR2 from the germline V gene are SNHLY and FYNNEI. This CDR3 contains 14 residues. The germline V and J ends were trimmed by 4 bases and 4 bases, with 13 bases remaining between them. The CDR3 coding sequence is TGTGCCAGCAGTGCCCCCAGGGGGGGAGAGACCCAGTACTTC. This codes for CASSAPRGGETQYF.

V gene TRBV7-2 combines with J gene TRBJ1-2, with a weak D call TRBD1 (6 bases). The CDR3 has 17 residues. CDR1 and CDR2 from the germline V gene are SGHTA and FQGNSA. V was shortened by 1 base and J by 8 bases, with 23 bases between the two germline ends. The CDR3 protein is CASSLGGSYRVFGGYTF. In DNA form, the CDR3 reads TGTGCCAGCAGCTTAGGAGGTTCGTACAGGGTATTTGGCGGCTACACCTTC.

CDR3 sequence: CASSSPPGQGASDTQYF. The CDR3 DNA sequence: TGTGCCAGCAGTTCCCCCCCGGGACAGGGGGCCTCAGATACGCAGTATTTT. The chain recombines TRBV27 with TRBJ2-3; 12 bases line up with TRBD1. Germline V CDR1 and CDR2: MNHEY, SMNVEV (reference sequence). CDR3 size: 17 residues. Trimming took 4 bases from V and 4 from J; bases not matched to a gene: 9.

This chain links TRBV11-2 with TRBJ2-5; TRBD2 agrees at 7 bases. The J segment lost 4 bases and the V segment lost 5 bases, leaving 7 bases of the junction unmatched. CDR1 SGHAT and CDR2 FQNNGV come from the germline V gene. The CDR3 covers 14 residues. The chain's CDR3 is CASSPTPGGETQYF. CDR3 sequence (DNA): TGTGCCAGCAGCCCTACTCCGGGAGGAGAGACCCAGTACTTC.

This chain uses TRBV6-1 with TRBJ2-7; TRBD2 matches at 8 bases. The CDR3 extends over 14 amino acids. Germline V gives CDR1 MNHNS, CDR2 SASEGT. Germline trimming cut 3 bases from V and 2 bases from J; bases unmatched to any gene: 3. The CDR3 sequence is CASSDRGGAYEQYF. The DNA of the CDR3 is TGTGCCAGCAGTGACCGGGGGGGCGCCTACGAGCAGTACTTC.

The chain carries TRBV6-5 and TRBJ1-2, with D possibly matching TRBD1 (5 bases). Germline CDR1 and CDR2: MNHEY and SVGAGI. This CDR3 has 12 amino acids. V dropped 6 bases and J dropped 12 bases, with 17 bases sitting between them. CDR3 amino acids: CASSLPGMGNTF. CDR3 in DNA: TGTGCCAGCAGCCTCCCAGGGATGGGGAACACCTTC.

The chain is built from TRBV6-5 and TRBJ2-7; 12 bases fit TRBD1. Trimming removed 6 bases from V and 4 bases from J; junction bases left unmatched: 4. Germline values: CDR1 MNHEY, CDR2 SVGAGI. This CDR3 spans 14 amino acids. Written as DNA, the CDR3 is TGTGCCAGCAGGGGGACAGGGGGCGCGTACGAGCAGTACTTC. This encodes CASRGTGGAYEQYF.

V usage is TRBV20-1 and J usage is TRBJ2-5, with D uncertain. The V and J ends lost 1 base and 1 base respectively, with 1 base between them. The CDR3 extends over 11 amino acids. Germline lookup yields CDR1 DFQATT and CDR2 SNEGSKA (reference sequence). The CDR3 DNA reads as TGCAGTGCTAGAGCCCAAGAGACCCAGTACTTC. Residues: CSARAQETQYF.

This clone has only a few counts. V usage is TRBV5-1 and J usage is TRBJ1-2; unclear D gene. CDR3 size: 12 residues. From germline, CDR1 is SGHRS and CDR2 YFSETQ. V was shortened by 0 bases and J by 2 bases, with 2 bases between the two germline ends. This CDR3 reads CASSLGNYGYTF. The DNA for the CDR3 is TGCGCCAGCAGCTTGGGAAACTATGGCTACACCTTC.

This sequence joins TRBV10-1 and TRBJ2-7, with D hard to call. CDR3 size: 14 residues. The germline CDR1 and CDR2 sequences are WNHNN and SYGVQD (reference sequence). V dropped 5 bases and J dropped 3 bases, with 14 bases sitting between them. The CDR3: CASSRDQIDYEQYF. The CDR3 DNA reads TGCGCCAGCAGTCGCGACCAGATCGACTACGAGCAGTACTTC.

J is TRBJ1-1 and V is TRBV27; 9 bases fit TRBD1. V was pared by 5 bases and J by 6 bases, with 4 bases of the junction left unmatched. The germline V gene has CDR1 MNHEY and CDR2 SMNVEV (reference sequence). The CDR3 runs 13 residues. CDR3: CASSQQGAAEAFF. CDR3 coding DNA: TGTGCCAGCAGTCAACAGGGGGCAGCTGAAGCTTTCTTT.

The table lists this clone with a few counts. The chain uses TRBV18 and TRBJ1-2, with D hard to call. Per germline, CDR1 KGHSH and CDR2 LQKENI. The V gene lost 3 bases and the J gene lost 3 bases, with 5 bases spanning the gap. CDR3 length: 12 amino acids. CDR3 loop: CASSPVDYGYTF. Here the CDR3 DNA reads TGTGCCAGCTCACCTGTGGACTATGGCTACACCTTC.

The J gene is TRBJ2-1, the V gene TRBV18; 11 bases align to TRBD2. Germline V gene sequence: CDR1 KGHSH, CDR2 LQKENI. With V trimmed by 6 bases and J by 6 bases, 7 bases remained unmatched. The CDR3 is made up of 15 amino acids. CDR3 region: CASSSGTSGFNEQFF. As DNA, the CDR3 is TGTGCCAGCTCCTCCGGGACTAGCGGCTTCAATGAGCAGTTCTTC. Using reference TRBV18 and TRBJ2-1 for the parts outside the CDR3, the full variable domain is NAGVMQNPRHLVRRRGQEARLRCSPMKGHSHVYWYRQLPEEGLKFMVYLQKENIIDESGMPKERFSAEFPKEGPSILRIQQVVRGDSAAYFCASSSGTSGFNEQFFGPGTRLTVL.

The count of this clone is one. The chain employs TRBV6-1 and TRBJ1-4; D is possibly TRBD1 (6 bases). V lost 11 bases and J 7 bases, leaving 20 bases between the germline ends. Germline CDR1 reads MNHNS; CDR2 reads SASEGT. The CDR3 runs to 14 residues. In DNA, the CDR3 is TGTGCCGCCTTGTACAGGGATGGGGGTGAAAAACTGTTTTTT. This gives the protein CAALYRDGGEKLFF.

The V call is TRBV19, the J call TRBJ2-1; D is perhaps TRBD1 or TRBD2 (5 bases each). The CDR3 is made up of 16 amino acids. Germline CDR1 reads LNHDA; CDR2 reads SQIVND (reference sequence). V gave up 7 bases and J gave up 6 bases, with 22 bases separating them. CDR3 sequence (DNA): TGTGCCAGTACCATTTCCCCCCGGGACCTTGTCAATGAGCAGTTCTTC. Residues: CASTISPRDLVNEQFF.

V gene TRBV19 combines with J gene TRBJ1-4, with TRBD1 identical over 8 bases. Per the germline V gene, CDR1 is LNHDA and CDR2 is SQIVND (reference sequence). The CDR3 is 14 amino acids. V shed 7 bases and J 15 bases; nucleotides not matched to a gene: 16. CDR3: CASTAGTGRSQMFF. As DNA, the CDR3 is TGTGCCAGTACCGCTGGGACAGGCAGGTCTCAAATGTTTTTT.

The chain couples TRBV5-5 to TRBJ1-4, with 7 positions matching TRBD1. Germline assignment: CDR1 SGHKS and CDR2 YYEKEE (reference sequence). The CDR3 sequence is 11 residues long. The junction had 6 bases not matched to a gene; V was cut back by 5 bases and J by 14 bases. The CDR3 coding sequence is TGTGCCAGCAGTAGGGACAGATCTCTGTTTTTT. Amino acid sequence: CASSRDRSLFF.

The chain combines TRBV7-2 with TRBJ2-5; no clear D. The CDR3 consists of 13 residues. Germline V gene data show CDR1 as SGHTA and CDR2 as FQGNSA. Trimming stripped 1 base from V and 2 bases from J, with 5 bases between. The CDR3: CASSLGPQETQYF. The CDR3 DNA sequence: TGTGCCAGCAGCTTAGGACCTCAAGAGACCCAGTACTTC.

J is TRBJ2-7 and V is TRBV9; 8 bases agree with TRBD1. The CDR3 sequence is 14 residues long. The V and J ends lost 2 bases and 5 bases, in that order; junction bases with no gene match: 6. Germline assignment: CDR1 SGDLS and CDR2 YYNGEE. Written as DNA, the CDR3 is TGTGCCAGCAGCGTCGACAGGGGAAGCCACGAGCAGTACTTC. Translation gives CASSVDRGSHEQYF.

V usage is TRBV4-3 and J usage is TRBJ2-1, with TRBD2 matching 8 bases. This CDR3 contains 16 residues. V dropped 1 base and J dropped 3; count of bases not matched to a gene: 5. Germline V gives CDR1 LGHNA, CDR2 YSLEER. CDR3 in amino acids: CASSQGGAGDYNEQFF. In DNA form, the CDR3 reads TGCGCCAGCAGCCAAGGAGGAGCGGGAGACTACAATGAGCAGTTCTTC.

This clone was seen just once. This chain connects TRBV20-1 to TRBJ2-3, with D unclear. The CDR3 loop spans 11 amino acids. Germline loops: CDR1 DFQATT, CDR2 SNEGSKA (reference sequence). Trimming removed 3 bases from V and 4 bases from J, with 5 bases in between. The CDR3 region is CSASTPDTQYF. The CDR3 bases are TGCAGTGCTAGTACACCAGATACGCAGTATTTT.

This clone has only one observation. The DNA for the CDR3 is TGTGCCAGCAGCGTCGGTACGGCCTACACTGAAGCTTTCTTT. Protein sequence: CASSVGTAYTEAFF. The V call is TRBV9, the J call TRBJ1-1; D remains unclear. There are 14 residues in the CDR3. V was trimmed by 2 bases and J by 3 bases, leaving 11 bases between them. Germline V gives CDR1 SGDLS, CDR2 YYNGEE.

The chain carries TRBV9 and TRBJ2-2, with 9 bases matching TRBD1. The V segment lost 4 bases and the J segment 7 bases; nucleotides outside the gene matches: 8. Germline V gene data show CDR1 as SGDLS and CDR2 as YYNGEE. This CDR3 region has 15 residues. The CDR3 reads CASSPGTGIRGELFF. In DNA form, the CDR3 reads TGTGCCAGCAGCCCCGGGACAGGGATACGCGGGGAGCTGTTTTTT.

The V gene is TRBV4-1, the J gene TRBJ1-5; unclear D gene. Trimming stripped 4 bases from V and 0 bases from J, with 22 bases between. In germline, CDR1 is MGHRA, CDR2 YSYEKL. The CDR3 runs to 19 residues. The CDR3 region has the DNA TGCGCCAGCAGCCTAACGACTCTATCGGGGTATGATAGCAATCAGCCCCAGCATTTT. It yields the protein CASSLTTLSGYDSNQPQHF.

This clone has a handful of counts. One end of the junction is discordant with germline, which a read error may explain. J is TRBJ1-3 and V is TRBV2, with D unresolved. The CDR3 is 14 residues long. CDR1 and CDR2 (germline): SNHLY, FYNNEI. For the CDR3, the DNA is TGTGCCAGCAGTGAAGGGTCGACTGTGGCCCCAAACCGATTT. This codes for CASSEGSTVAPNRF.

The J gene is TRBJ2-7, the V gene TRBV4-1, with D perhaps matching TRBD2 (6 bases). Germline V gene sequence: CDR1 MGHRA, CDR2 YSYEKL. CDR3 length: 17 residues. V lost 3 bases to trimming and J lost 2 bases, with 20 bases between them. Here the CDR3 reads CASSHRLTGLYTYEQYF. The CDR3, as DNA: TGCGCCAGCAGCCACAGATTAACGGGACTGTATACCTACGAGCAGTACTTC.